The source of this T cell receptor (beta chain) is a study of control samples from healthy donors and cancer patients. Germline assignment: CDR1 LNHDA and CDR2 SQIVND (reference sequence). With V trimmed by 8 bases and J by 7 bases, 19 bases remained unmatched. The CDR3 covers 17 residues. Data came from immunoSEQ multiplex PCR; TCRdb stores just in-frame clones and leaves some out. The sample yields some 98,000 clones, roughly 80% seen once. This clone came up once. Specimen: PBMCs. V is TRBV19 and J is TRBJ1-5; 8 bases match TRBD1. The sequence came from a man between 65 and 85 years old with lung cancer. CDR3 sequence: CASASPPGTGRDQPQHF. CDR3 in DNA: TGTGCCAGTGCGAGCCCCCCCGGGACAGGTAGGGACCAGCCCCAGCATTTT.